This is a list of T cell receptor beta chains from one sample in a study of T cells in Graves' hyperthyroidism and ophthalmopathy. TCRdb processed the multiplex PCR reads anew with MiXCR; each CDR3 protein has one entry. The table shows some 510,000 distinct CDR3 sequences, with around 46% occurring only once. The specimen sequenced was peripheral blood or thyroid tissue (not recorded which). The receptors originated from a woman in her late teens or twenties with Graves' hyperthyroidism. The CDR3 runs from the conserved cysteine through the conserved F or W. A D gene is named only where the DNA matches it firmly. Clone size is stated in some rows and not others, as once, few, many or a class when expanded.

abundance	d_gene	v_gene	j_gene	CDR3nt	CDR3aa
-	-	TRBV29-1	TRBJ2-7	TGCAGCGTTGAAGGGTACAGGGTCTACGAGCAGTACTTC	CSVEGYRVYEQYF
-	-	TRBV15	TRBJ2-6	TGTGCCACCAGCCCGAGGAACCCGGCCAACGTCCTGACTTTC	CATSPRNPANVLTF
-	TRBD2	TRBV12-3/TRBV12-4	TRBJ2-7	TGTGCCAGCAGTTCCACGACTAGCGGAGCCTACGAGCAGTACTTC	CASSSTTSGAYEQYF
-	TRBD2	TRBV15	TRBJ2-2	TGTGCCACCAGCAGTGAGCGGGAGGCCGGGGAGCTGTTTTTT	CATSSEREAGELFF
few	TRBD1	TRBV7-9	TRBJ2-7	TGTGCCAGCAGTGCCTCAGGGGGCAAGCAGTACTTC	CASSASGGKQYF
-	TRBD1	TRBV2	TRBJ2-7	TGTGCCGGAAGGCTCCAACAGGGGGTGGTCGAGCAGTACTTC	CAGRLQQGVVEQYF
few	TRBD2	TRBV7-9	TRBJ2-2	TGTGCCAGCAGATCAGGACTAGCGGAGTACACCGGGGAGCTGTTTTTT	CASRSGLAEYTGELFF
many	TRBD1	TRBV5-1	TRBJ2-7	TGCGCCAGCAGCCTGCAGGGGGCTTACGAGCAGTACTTC	CASSLQGAYEQYF
-	-	TRBV25-1	TRBJ1-6	TGTGCCAGCAGTGCTGCCGGGGGCAGAGGCTCACCCCTCCACTTT	CASSAAGGRGSPLHF
few	TRBD2	TRBV9	TRBJ2-7	TGTGCCAGCAGCTCCGGAGAATCTAGCGGCTACGAGCAGTACTTC	CASSSGESSGYEQYF
-	-	TRBV7-3	TRBJ1-1	TGTGCCTGGAGTCGGGACGTGAACACTGAAGCTTTCTTT	CAWSRDVNTEAFF
many	-	TRBV7-2	TRBJ1-4	TGTGCCAGCAGCGGGGGAGAAAAACTGTTTTTT	CASSGGEKLFF
-	TRBD1	TRBV20-1	TRBJ2-7	TGCAGTGCTCGGACAGGGATCTACGAGCAGTACTTC	CSARTGIYEQYF
-	-	TRBV2	TRBJ1-6	TGTGCCAGCAGTGGTCGGGACGATTCACCCCTCCACTTT	CASSGRDDSPLHF
-	-	TRBV29-1	TRBJ1-1	TGCAGCGGGGCCACCGGGCGGGACACTGAAGCTTTCTTT	CSGATGRDTEAFF
-	-	TRBV11-3	TRBJ2-5	TGTGCCAGCAGCTCCGGACACTCCTCTCAGGAGACCCAGTACTTC	CASSSGHSSQETQYF
few	-	TRBV9	TRBJ2-5	TGTGCCAGCAGCGTTCCGAGGACATCGAAAAAACTGGAGACCCAGTACTTC	CASSVPRTSKKLETQYF
-	-	TRBV15	TRBJ2-6	TGTGCCACCAGCAGAGGATCGCCTAATGGGGCCAACGTCCTGACTTTC	CATSRGSPNGANVLTF
-	-	TRBV25-1	TRBJ2-7	TGTGCCAGCCGTGGGGAAAGGGAGCAGTACTTC	CASRGEREQYF
-	-	TRBV5-1	TRBJ2-7	TGCGCCAGCAGCCTAGGAGGACTTCACTCCTACGAGCAGTACTTC	CASSLGGLHSYEQYF
-	-	TRBV29-1	TRBJ1-1	TGCAGAACGGGTCGGACTGAAGCTTTCTTT	CRTGRTEAFF
-	TRBD1	TRBV24-1	TRBJ1-2	TGTGCCACCAGTGAGCCCGGGACAGGGGTCTTCGGCTACACCTTC	CATSEPGTGVFGYTF